This T cell receptor (beta chain) was captured in a study of T-cell reconstitution after alpha-beta-depleted transplantation in children (TCRdb year 2016). Context from the whole study: Using TCR repertoire profiling, the study quantitatively followed how T-cell immune reconstitution unfolded in children after TCRalphabeta/CD19-depleted allogeneic hematopoietic cell transplantation.

V loses 0 bases, J loses 4 bases, and the germline ends lie 6 bases apart. From cysteine to phenylalanine, the CDR3 is 12 amino acids long. The CDR3 DNA has 36 bases and is translated from base 1. Reading the germline V gene (reference sequence) gives CDR1 DFQATT and CDR2 SNEGSKA. This clonotype was seen at least ten times. Its antigen has not been determined. Per-base quality was not reported, and no clone a single base away is much larger than it. Libraries were prepared through PCR. Sequencing instrument: Illumina HiSeq 2500. TCR library preparation used molecular barcoding, with unique molecular identifiers applied to normalize quantification of the TCRbeta repertoire. The public reads were quality trimmed at Q25 with fastp and then assembled into clones with MiXCR by TCRdb, keeping productive beta chains. One record per CDR3 amino acid sequence lists the most common genes and DNA. This sample is represented by around 600,000 distinct CDR3 sequences; roughly 17% of them were singletons. The ten largest account for under 1.2% of the sample.

Sequenced here: PBMCs from the stem cell graft donor, sampled from the stem cell graft. The clonotype was recovered from a human donor who donated a stem cell graft to a child with acute myeloid leukemia. This chain joins TRBV20-1 to TRBJ1-2; the D gene is possibly TRBD1, with 5 bases matching. For the CDR3, the sequence is CSAREGPYGYTF. The sequence in DNA is TGCAGTGCTAGAGAGGGACCCTATGGCTACACCTTC.